A selection of T cell receptor beta chains follows, all from one sample in a study of early T cells in non-severe SARS-CoV-2 infection. One entry per CDR3 protein results from TCRdb running MiXCR on the 5' RACE reads. The sample carries tens of thousands of distinct CDR3 sequences, 13% to 15% recorded once. The sample consisted of whole blood. These receptors were collected from an adult who was a healthcare worker with PCR-confirmed SARS-CoV-2 infection or an uninfected control (not recorded which). Each CDR3 is given with its conserved first and last residue.

v_gene: TRBV20-1
j_gene: TRBJ1-2
CDR3aa: CSADDRGGYTF

v_gene: TRBV7-2
j_gene: TRBJ2-7
CDR3aa: CASSLGGISYEQYF

v_gene: TRBV7-9
j_gene: TRBJ2-3
CDR3aa: CASSLIYQGRTDTQYF

v_gene: TRBV7-8
j_gene: TRBJ2-1
CDR3aa: CASSLPITGTSPSPEQFF

v_gene: TRBV6-2/TRBV6-3
j_gene: TRBJ1-1
CDR3aa: CASSYPPEAFF

v_gene: TRBV5-1
j_gene: TRBJ2-5
CDR3aa: CASSLAQGMTKTQYF

v_gene: TRBV27
j_gene: TRBJ2-7
CDR3aa: CASSLRREGNDEQYF

v_gene: TRBV7-2
j_gene: TRBJ1-1
CDR3aa: CASSLATAWGTEAFF

v_gene: TRBV7-9
j_gene: TRBJ2-7
CDR3aa: CASGSPSYEQYF

v_gene: TRBV12-3/TRBV12-4
j_gene: TRBJ1-2
CDR3aa: CASRETGEDYGYTF

v_gene: TRBV12-3/TRBV12-4
j_gene: TRBJ2-1
CDR3aa: CASSLTGGTYNEQFF

v_gene: TRBV3-1
j_gene: TRBJ1-1
CDR3aa: CASSLLRDRLLSNTEAFF

v_gene: TRBV19
j_gene: TRBJ2-3
CDR3aa: CASSIGGTATDTQYF

v_gene: TRBV6-1
j_gene: TRBJ2-1
CDR3aa: CASSEALAGVNEQFF

v_gene: TRBV11-3
j_gene: TRBJ2-2
CDR3aa: CASSFGTITGELFF

v_gene: TRBV2
j_gene: TRBJ1-6
CDR3aa: CASSLRAVSPLHF

v_gene: TRBV19
j_gene: TRBJ1-4
CDR3aa: CASGEQGALYEKLFF

v_gene: TRBV29-1
j_gene: TRBJ2-1
CDR3aa: CSVLTDYNEQFF

v_gene: TRBV7-2
j_gene: TRBJ2-3
CDR3aa: CASSLGRQGTDTQYF

v_gene: TRBV28
j_gene: TRBJ2-1
CDR3aa: CASSIGTSSYNEQFF

v_gene: TRBV19
j_gene: TRBJ1-5
CDR3aa: CASTPSVIGNQPQHF

v_gene: TRBV4-2
j_gene: TRBJ2-2
CDR3aa: CASSGPGLNTGELFF

v_gene: TRBV7-9
j_gene: TRBJ2-5
CDR3aa: CASSLTSGSLETQYF

v_gene: TRBV7-9
j_gene: TRBJ1-5
CDR3aa: CASSYTGGGNQPQHF

v_gene: TRBV4-2
j_gene: TRBJ2-7
CDR3aa: CASSQDIDSGGYEQYF

v_gene: TRBV20-1
j_gene: TRBJ2-3
CDR3aa: CSALAEGVDTQYF

v_gene: TRBV20-1
j_gene: TRBJ2-2
CDR3aa: CSARDRIGELFF

v_gene: TRBV11-2
j_gene: TRBJ2-1
CDR3aa: CASSLGPGLVDEQFF

v_gene: TRBV18
j_gene: TRBJ2-2
CDR3aa: CASSPDIAKVQVGELFF

v_gene: TRBV6-5
j_gene: TRBJ1-1
CDR3aa: CASSPQGRNTEAFF

v_gene: TRBV5-6
j_gene: TRBJ2-1
CDR3aa: CASSLGGRWQNPQNEQFF

v_gene: TRBV11-2
j_gene: TRBJ2-1
CDR3aa: CASSRRGLAENEQFF

v_gene: TRBV3-1
j_gene: TRBJ1-3
CDR3aa: CASSHGGLGNTIYF